This T cell receptor (beta chain) stems from a study of CD8+CD57+ T cells in acquired aplastic anemia. Overall study context: Mean yield of DNA from sorted CD4+ and CD8+ cells was approximately 3 ug. General study results and limits: The same twenty-nine CD8+ CDR3 sequences occurred in patients and in controls. The study found no significant CD8+ Simpson's diversity difference between patients and controls.

Profiling of TCR beta VDJ combinations and CDR3 sequences used genomic DNA as template. MiXCR, applied by TCRdb to the reads, yields one record per CDR3 protein. The table lists around 400,000 distinct CDR3 sequences, roughly 64% of them singletons. A note on this clonotype: Antigen: not known.

V lost 6 bases and J lost 5, with 14 bases in between. CDR3 length: 13 amino acids. CDR1 and CDR2 from the germline V gene are LGHNA and YSLEER. The V gene is TRBV4-3, the J gene TRBJ2-7; possibly TRBD1 for D (6 bases). The TCR sequence derives from a human donor in good health, serving as a control. The sequenced material came from sorted CD4+, CD8+, or CD8+CD57+ T cells (not recorded which) from PBMCs. The CDR3 sequence: CASRQGNRNEQYF. In DNA, the CDR3 is TGCGCCAGCAGACAGGGAAATCGTAACGAGCAGTACTTC.